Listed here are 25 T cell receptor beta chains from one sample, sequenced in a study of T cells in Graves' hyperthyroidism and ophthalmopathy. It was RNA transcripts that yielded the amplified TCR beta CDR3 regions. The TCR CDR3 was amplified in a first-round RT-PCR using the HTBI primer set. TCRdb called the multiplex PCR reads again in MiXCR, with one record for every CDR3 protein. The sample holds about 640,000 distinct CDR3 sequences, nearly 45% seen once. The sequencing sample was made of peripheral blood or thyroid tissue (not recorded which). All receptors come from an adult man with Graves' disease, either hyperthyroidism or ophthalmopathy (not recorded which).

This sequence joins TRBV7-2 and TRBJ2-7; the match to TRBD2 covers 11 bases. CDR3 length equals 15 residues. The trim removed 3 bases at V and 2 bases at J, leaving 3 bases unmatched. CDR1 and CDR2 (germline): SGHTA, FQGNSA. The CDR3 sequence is CASSLGLAATYEQYF. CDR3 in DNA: TGTGCCAGCAGCTTGGGACTAGCGGCCACCTACGAGCAGTACTTC.

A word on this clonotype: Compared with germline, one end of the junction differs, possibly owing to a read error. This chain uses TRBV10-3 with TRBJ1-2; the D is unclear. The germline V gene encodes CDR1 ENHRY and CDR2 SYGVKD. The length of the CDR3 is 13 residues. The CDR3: CASSETLSGGYTF. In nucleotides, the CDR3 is TGTGCCAGCAGTGAAACTTTGTCTGGTGGCTACACCTTC.

The CDR3 spells CASSLVSRADTYEQYF. The CDR3 DNA is TGTGCCAGCAGCTTAGTTAGCCGAGCGGATACCTACGAGCAGTACTTC. This chain connects TRBV7-2 to TRBJ2-7, with a tentative D call TRBD2 (5 bases). The CDR3 has 16 amino acids. The germline V gene encodes CDR1 SGHTA and CDR2 FQGNSA. The V end was cut by 1 base, the J end by 2 bases, with 15 bases between.

The CDR3 region is CASIADRGLNEAFF. As DNA, the CDR3 is TGTGCCAGCATCGCGGACAGGGGGCTGAATGAAGCTTTCTTT. The J gene is TRBJ1-1, the V gene TRBV2, with 11 positions matching TRBD1. The CDR3 length is 14 residues. From germline, CDR1 is SNHLY and CDR2 FYNNEI. Trimming cost V 7 bases and J 7 bases; bases outside gene matches: 8.

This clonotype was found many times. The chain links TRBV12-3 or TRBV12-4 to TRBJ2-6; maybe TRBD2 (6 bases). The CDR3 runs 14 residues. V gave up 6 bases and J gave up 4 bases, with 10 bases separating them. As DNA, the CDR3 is TGTGCCAGCAGATGGGGGGTCGGGGCCAACGTCCTGACTTTC. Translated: CASRWGVGANVLTF.

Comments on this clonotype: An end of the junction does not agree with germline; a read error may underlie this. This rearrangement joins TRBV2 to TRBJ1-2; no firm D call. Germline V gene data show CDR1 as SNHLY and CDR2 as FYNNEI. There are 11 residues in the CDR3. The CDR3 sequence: CAGSDGYGYTF. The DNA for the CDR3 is TGTGCCGGCAGTGACGGCTATGGCTACACCTTC.

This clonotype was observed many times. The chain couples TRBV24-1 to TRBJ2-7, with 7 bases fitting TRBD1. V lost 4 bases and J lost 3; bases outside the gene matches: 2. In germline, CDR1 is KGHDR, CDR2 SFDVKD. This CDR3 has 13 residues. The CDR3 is CATSERQGYEQYF. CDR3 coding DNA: TGTGCCACCAGTGAACGACAGGGCTACGAGCAGTACTTC.

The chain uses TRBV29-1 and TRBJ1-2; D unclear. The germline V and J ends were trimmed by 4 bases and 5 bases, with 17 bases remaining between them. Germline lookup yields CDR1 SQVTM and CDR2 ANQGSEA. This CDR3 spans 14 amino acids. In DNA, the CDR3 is TGCAGCGTTGGTCTTCACGGAAAAGGGTATGGCTACACCTTC. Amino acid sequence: CSVGLHGKGYGYTF.

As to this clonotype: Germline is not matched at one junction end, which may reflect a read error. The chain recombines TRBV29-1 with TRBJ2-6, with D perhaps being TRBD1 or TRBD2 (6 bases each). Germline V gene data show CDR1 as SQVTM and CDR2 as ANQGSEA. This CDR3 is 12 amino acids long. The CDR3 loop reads CSAWPGAHVLTF. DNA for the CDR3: TGCAGCGCATGGCCGGGGGCCCACGTCCTGACTTTC.

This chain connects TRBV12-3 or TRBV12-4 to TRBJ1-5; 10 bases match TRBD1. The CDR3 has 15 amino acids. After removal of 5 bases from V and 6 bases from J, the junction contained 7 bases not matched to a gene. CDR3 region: CASSGPGQGSQPQHF. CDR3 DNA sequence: TGTGCCAGCAGTGGCCCGGGACAGGGGAGTCAGCCCCAGCATTTT.

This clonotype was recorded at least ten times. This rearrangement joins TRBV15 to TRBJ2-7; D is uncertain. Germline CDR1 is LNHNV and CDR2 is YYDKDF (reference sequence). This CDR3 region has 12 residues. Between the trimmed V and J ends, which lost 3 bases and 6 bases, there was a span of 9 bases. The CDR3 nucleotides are TGTGCCACCAGCAGCAGGAATCGCGAGCAGTACTTC. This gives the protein CATSSRNREQYF.

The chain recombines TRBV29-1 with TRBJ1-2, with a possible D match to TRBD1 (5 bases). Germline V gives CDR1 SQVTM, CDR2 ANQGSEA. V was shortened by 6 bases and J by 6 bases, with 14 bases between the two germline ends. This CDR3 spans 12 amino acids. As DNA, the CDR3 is TGCAGCGTGAGACCCGGGGGAGATGGCTACACCTTC. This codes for CSVRPGGDGYTF. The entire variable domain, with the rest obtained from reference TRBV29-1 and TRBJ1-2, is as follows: SAVISQKPSRDICQRGTSLTIQCQVDSQVTMMFWYRQQPGQSLTLIATANQGSEATYESGFVIDKFPISRPNLTFSTLTVSNMSPEDSSIYLCSVRPGGDGYTFGSGTRLTVV.

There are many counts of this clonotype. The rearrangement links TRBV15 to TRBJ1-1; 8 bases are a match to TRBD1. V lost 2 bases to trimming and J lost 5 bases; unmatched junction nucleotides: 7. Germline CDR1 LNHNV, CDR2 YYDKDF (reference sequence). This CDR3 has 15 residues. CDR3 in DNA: TGTGCCACCAGCAGAAAACAGGGGGTGGGAACTGAAGCTTTCTTT. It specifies CATSRKQGVGTEAFF.

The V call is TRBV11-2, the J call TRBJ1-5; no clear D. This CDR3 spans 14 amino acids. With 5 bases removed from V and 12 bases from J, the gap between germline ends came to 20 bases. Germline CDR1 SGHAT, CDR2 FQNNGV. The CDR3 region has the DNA TGTGCCAGCAGCCCGGGCCCTCGCCCGATCGGCCAGCATTTT. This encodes CASSPGPRPIGQHF.

DNA of the CDR3: TGTGCCAGCAGCTTAGAAATGGTCACAAATTCACCCCTCCACTTT. Protein product: CASSLEMVTNSPLHF. The chain has TRBV11-2 and TRBJ1-6; no clear D. Trimming removed 0 bases at V and 7 bases at J, with 10 bases between. This CDR3 has 15 amino acids. CDR1 and CDR2 from the germline V gene are SGHAT and FQNNGV. The entire variable domain, with the rest obtained from reference TRBV11-2 and TRBJ1-6, is as follows: EAGVAQSPRYKIIEKRQSVAFWCNPISGHATLYWYQQILGQGPKLLIQFQNNGVVDDSQLPKDRFSAERLKGVDSTLKIQPAKLEDSAVYLCASSLEMVTNSPLHFGNGTRLTVT.

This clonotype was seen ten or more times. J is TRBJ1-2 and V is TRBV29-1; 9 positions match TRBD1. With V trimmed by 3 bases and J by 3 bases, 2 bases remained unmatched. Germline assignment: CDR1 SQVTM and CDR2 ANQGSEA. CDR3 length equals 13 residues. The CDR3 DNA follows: TGCAGCGTTGACGACAGGGGGGACTATGGCTACACCTTC. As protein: CSVDDRGDYGYTF.

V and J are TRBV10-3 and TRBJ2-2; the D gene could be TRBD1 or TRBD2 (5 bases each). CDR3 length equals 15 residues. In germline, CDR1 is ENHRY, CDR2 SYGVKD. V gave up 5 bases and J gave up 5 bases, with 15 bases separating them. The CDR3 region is CAISMGPTLTGELFF. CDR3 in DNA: TGTGCCATCAGTATGGGACCTACTTTAACCGGGGAGCTGTTTTTT.

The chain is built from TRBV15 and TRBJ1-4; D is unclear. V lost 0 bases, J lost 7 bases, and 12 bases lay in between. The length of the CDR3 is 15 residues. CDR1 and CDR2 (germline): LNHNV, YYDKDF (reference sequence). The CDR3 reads CATSRDLVGGEKLFF. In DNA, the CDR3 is TGTGCCACCAGCAGAGATCTCGTCGGTGGTGAAAAACTGTTTTTT. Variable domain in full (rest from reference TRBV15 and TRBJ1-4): DAMVIQNPRYQVTQFGKPVTLSCSQTLNHNVMYWYQQKSSQAPKLLFHYYDKDFNNEADTPDNFQSRRPNTSFCFLDIRSPGLGDTAMYLCATSRDLVGGEKLFFGSGTQLSVL.

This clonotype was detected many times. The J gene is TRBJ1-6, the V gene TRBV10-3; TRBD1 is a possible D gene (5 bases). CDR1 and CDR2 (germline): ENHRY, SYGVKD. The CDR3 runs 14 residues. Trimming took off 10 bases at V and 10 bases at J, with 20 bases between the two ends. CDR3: CASTPGQGVSPLHF. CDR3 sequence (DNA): TGTGCCAGCACCCCAGGGCAGGGAGTGTCACCCCTCCACTTT.

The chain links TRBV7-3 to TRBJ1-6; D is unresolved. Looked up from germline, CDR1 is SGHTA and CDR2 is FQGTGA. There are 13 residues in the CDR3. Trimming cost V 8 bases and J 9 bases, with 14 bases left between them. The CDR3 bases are TGTGCCAGCGCTGGGCGTCTTGGTTCACCCCTCCACTTT. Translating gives CASAGRLGSPLHF.

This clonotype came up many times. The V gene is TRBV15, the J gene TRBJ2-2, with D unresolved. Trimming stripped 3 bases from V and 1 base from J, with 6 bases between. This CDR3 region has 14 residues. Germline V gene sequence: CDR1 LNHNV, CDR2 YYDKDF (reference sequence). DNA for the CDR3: TGTGCCACCAGCAGCGGGCTGAACACCGGGGAGCTGTTTTTT. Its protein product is CATSSGLNTGELFF.

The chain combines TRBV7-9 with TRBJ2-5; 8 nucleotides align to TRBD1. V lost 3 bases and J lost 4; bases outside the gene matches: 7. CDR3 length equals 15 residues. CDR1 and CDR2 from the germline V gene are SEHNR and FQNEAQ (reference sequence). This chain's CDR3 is CASSFRDRRVETQYF. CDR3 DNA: TGTGCCAGCAGCTTCCGGGACAGGAGGGTAGAGACCCAGTACTTC.

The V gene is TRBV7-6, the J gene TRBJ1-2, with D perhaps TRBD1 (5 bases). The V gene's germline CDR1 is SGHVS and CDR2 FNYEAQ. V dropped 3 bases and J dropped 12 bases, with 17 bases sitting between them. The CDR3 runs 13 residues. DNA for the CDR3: TGTGCCAGCAGCTTGGGACTGGGGCTGGTCCACACCTTC. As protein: CASSLGLGLVHTF.

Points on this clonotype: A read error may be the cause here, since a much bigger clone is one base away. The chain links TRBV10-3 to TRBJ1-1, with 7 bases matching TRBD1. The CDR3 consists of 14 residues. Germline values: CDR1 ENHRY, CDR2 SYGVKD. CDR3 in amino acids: CATLRQGLNTKAFF. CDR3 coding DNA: TGTGCCACTCTACGACAGGGACTGAACACTAAAGCTTTCTTT.

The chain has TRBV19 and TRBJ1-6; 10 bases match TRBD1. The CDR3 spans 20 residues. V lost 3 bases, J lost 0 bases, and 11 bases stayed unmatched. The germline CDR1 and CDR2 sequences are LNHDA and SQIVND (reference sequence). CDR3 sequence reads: CASSIHFTGQGSSYNSPLHF. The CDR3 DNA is TGTGCCAGTAGTATCCACTTTACGGGACAGGGGAGCTCCTATAATTCACCCCTCCACTTT.